A selection of T cell receptor beta chains follows, all from one sample in a study of T-cell memory formation after mild COVID-19. TCRdb re-derived calls from the 5' RACE reads in MiXCR, one entry per CDR3 protein. The sample consists of around 310,000 distinct CDR3 sequences, more than 20% of them appearing once. The specimen sequenced was PBMCs or a T cell subset sorted from them (not recorded which). The source is a man between 18 and 29 years old who had mild COVID-19 (a few samples of this study predate the infection). Cell type and time point are not known. The CDR3 runs from the conserved cysteine through the conserved F or W.

TRBV12-3/TRBV12-4 | CATGTGQETQYF
TRBV12-3/TRBV12-4 | CASSPTGGPYGYTF
TRBV29-1 | CSASATDAYYEQYF
TRBV19 | CASSEGANQPQHF
TRBV19 | CASRLSSYNEQFF
TRBV7-9 | CASSYDRDNEQFF
TRBV7-9 | CASSLVGLNKDGYTF
TRBV5-1 | CASSWLTGNTEAFF
TRBV12-3/TRBV12-4 | CASLEDPFTDTQYF
TRBV5-6 | CASTFWGGSDTQYF
TRBV12-5 | CASGHGDSYEQYF
TRBV6-6 | CASSYRQVLRTQYF
TRBV6-5 | CASSYSPTSEGEQFF
TRBV18 | CASSGTGRDGYTF
TRBV7-8 | CASSLEVARANYGYTF
TRBV6-5 | CASSERGGPDEQFF
TRBV7-8 | CASSFITGTGKLGGYTF
TRBV7-3 | CASSRDGVYGYTF
TRBV7-9 | CASSLEWADTQYF
TRBV5-1 | CASSAGGDGPQHF
TRBV4-3 | CASSRIIGGPGTDTQYF
TRBV28 | CASSSGPDTQYF
TRBV27 | CASSLISENTEAFF
TRBV20-1 | CSARAGLLPSTDTQYF
TRBV12-3/TRBV12-4 | CASSDDRGAGNTIYF
TRBV12-3/TRBV12-4 | CASSSGTVAFF
TRBV4-3 | CASSQDSAGGEYTQYF
TRBV20-1 | CSAIRDGNSPLHF
TRBV7-3 | CASSSPPGNEQFF
TRBV20-1 | CSARDTQSTDTQYF
TRBV7-2 | CASSGEGYGYTF
TRBV12-3/TRBV12-4 | CASSTSGSRDSPLHF
TRBV10-3 | CATSGRDPSTDTQYF
TRBV7-2 | CASSLTSGRGTQYF
TRBV7-9 | CASSFVASGADEQFF
TRBV7-2 | CASSLLTGGLVDTQYF
TRBV29-1 | CSVEGKSPYEQYF
TRBV12-3/TRBV12-4 | CASSLGGRGTTQYF
TRBV15 | CATSSRDRGHEKLFF
TRBV12-3/TRBV12-4 | CASSLRDYEQFF
TRBV7-9 | CASSPFTRGNTEAFF
TRBV29-1 | CSVVKGVQEQYF
TRBV20-1 | CSARDPQEWAGDYGYTF
TRBV2 | CANTWRAQETQYF
TRBV7-2 | CASSLAPVRARTDTQYF
TRBV18 | CASSDSLPLNYGYTF
TRBV20-1 | CSATKDIQSPLHF
TRBV4-3 | CASSQVANQETQYF
TRBV7-9 | CASSLAGAQHF
TRBV4-1 | CASSQDRTGGKIEQFF
TRBV5-1 | CASSLGAVRETQYF
TRBV5-1 | CASKLEGVSYNEQFF
TRBV7-8 | CASSLVGGRGPNTGELFF
TRBV7-9 | CASSPRDGANTGELFF
TRBV7-2 | CASSGTGENGYTF